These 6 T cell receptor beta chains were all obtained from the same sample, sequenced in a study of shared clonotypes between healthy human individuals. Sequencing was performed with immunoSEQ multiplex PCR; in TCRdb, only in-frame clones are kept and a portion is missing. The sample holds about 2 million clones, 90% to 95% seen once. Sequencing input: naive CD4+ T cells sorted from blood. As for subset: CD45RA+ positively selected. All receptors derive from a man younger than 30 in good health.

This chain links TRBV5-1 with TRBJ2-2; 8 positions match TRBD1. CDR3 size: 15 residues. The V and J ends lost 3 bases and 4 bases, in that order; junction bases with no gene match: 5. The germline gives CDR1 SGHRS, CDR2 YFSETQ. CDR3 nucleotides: TGCGCCAGCAGCTGGCAGGGGGCGAGCACCGGGGAGCTGTTTTTT. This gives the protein CASSWQGASTGELFF.

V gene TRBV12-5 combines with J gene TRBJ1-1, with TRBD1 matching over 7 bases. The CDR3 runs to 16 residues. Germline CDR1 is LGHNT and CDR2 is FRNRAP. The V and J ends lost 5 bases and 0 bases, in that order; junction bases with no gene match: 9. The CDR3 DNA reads TGTGCTAGTGGTCCGACCCTGACAGGGCTGAACACTGAAGCTTTCTTT. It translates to CASGPTLTGLNTEAFF.

DNA for the CDR3: TGCGCCAGCAGCCCCGGGACAGGGGGCACAAATGAGCAGTTCTTC. It encodes CASSPGTGGTNEQFF. The chain joins TRBV5-1 to TRBJ2-1; 12 bases align to TRBD1. This CDR3 spans 15 amino acids. Trimming at V came to 4 bases and at J to 7 bases, leaving 6 bases not matched to a gene. Per the germline V gene, CDR1 is SGHRS and CDR2 is YFSETQ.

The CDR3 spells CASSLAGGSYNSPLHF. CDR3 nucleotide sequence: TGTGCCAGCAGCTTGGCAGGGGGCTCCTATAATTCACCCCTCCACTTT. The gene calls are TRBV5-6 and TRBJ1-6, with 7 bases aligning to TRBD1. V dropped 0 bases and J dropped 0; count of bases not matched to a gene: 0. Looked up from germline, CDR1 is SGHDT and CDR2 is YYEEEE. The length of the CDR3 is 16 residues.

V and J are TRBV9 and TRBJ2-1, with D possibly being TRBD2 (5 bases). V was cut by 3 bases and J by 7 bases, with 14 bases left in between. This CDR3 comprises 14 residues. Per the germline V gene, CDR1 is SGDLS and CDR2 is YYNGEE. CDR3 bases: TGTGCCAGCAGCGGGATCCGAGGGATGAATGAGCAGTTCTTC. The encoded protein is CASSGIRGMNEQFF.

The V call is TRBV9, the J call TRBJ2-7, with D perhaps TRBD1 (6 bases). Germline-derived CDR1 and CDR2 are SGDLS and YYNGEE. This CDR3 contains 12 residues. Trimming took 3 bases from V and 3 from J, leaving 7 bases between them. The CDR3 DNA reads TGTGCCAGCAGCGGACAGGACTACGAGCAGTACTTC. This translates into CASSGQDYEQYF.